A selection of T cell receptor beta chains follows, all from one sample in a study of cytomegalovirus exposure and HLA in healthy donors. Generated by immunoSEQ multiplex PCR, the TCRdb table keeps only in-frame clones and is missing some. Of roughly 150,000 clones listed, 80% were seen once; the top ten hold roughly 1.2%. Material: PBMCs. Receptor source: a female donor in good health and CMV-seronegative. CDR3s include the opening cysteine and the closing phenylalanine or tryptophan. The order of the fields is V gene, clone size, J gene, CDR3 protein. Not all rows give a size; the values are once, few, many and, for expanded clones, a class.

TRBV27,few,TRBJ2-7,CASRGTVYEQYF
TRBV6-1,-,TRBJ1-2,CASSRDRGNYGYTF
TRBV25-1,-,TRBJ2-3,CASSVQGTDTQYF
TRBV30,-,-,CALKTGPHSYEQYF
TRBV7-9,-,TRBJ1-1,CASRTGENTEAFF
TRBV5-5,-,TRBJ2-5,CASSFFALLAGQETQYF
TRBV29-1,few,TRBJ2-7,CSTRGTGNYEQYF
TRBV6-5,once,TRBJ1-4,CASSRRGSYEKLFF
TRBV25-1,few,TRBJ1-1,CASSEFGGGGTEAFF
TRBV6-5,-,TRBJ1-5,CASSHRAWNQPQHF
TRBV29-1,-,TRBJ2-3,CSVDREADTQYF
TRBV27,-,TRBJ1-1,CAGSSRPMNTEAFF
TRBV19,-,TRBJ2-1,CASKLAGGLEFF
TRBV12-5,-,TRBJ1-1,CASGLTPSGTGDTEAFF
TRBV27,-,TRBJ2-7,CASSLSSTHTIGGRQDYEQYF
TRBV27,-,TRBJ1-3,CASRPTGSGNTIYF
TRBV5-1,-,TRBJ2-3,CASSLGQAFPTDTQYF
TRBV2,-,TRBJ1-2,CASSDTVNYGYTF
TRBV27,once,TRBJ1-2,CASSLHRASYGYTF
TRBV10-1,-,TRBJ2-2,CASSVGTGGTGELFF
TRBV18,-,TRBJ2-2,CASSPDGKQNTGELFF
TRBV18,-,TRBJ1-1,CASSPGTNTEAFF
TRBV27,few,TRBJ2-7,CASSDSGIENEQYF
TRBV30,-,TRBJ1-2,CAWSGLPCAYAFDGYTF
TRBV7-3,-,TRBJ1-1,CASSTARNTEAFF
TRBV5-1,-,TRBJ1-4,CASSYGGGEKLFF
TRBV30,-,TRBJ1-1,CAWSVKGYGEAFF
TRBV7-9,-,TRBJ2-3,CASSLNDGGTTDTQYF
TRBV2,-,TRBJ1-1,CASSPQLGENTEAFF
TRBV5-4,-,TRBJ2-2,CASSFSGRAKAGELFF
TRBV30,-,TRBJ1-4,CAWTTGTGDEKLFF
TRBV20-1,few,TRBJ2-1,CARPEGYEQFF
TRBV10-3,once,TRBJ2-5,CAISAELAGGQETQYF
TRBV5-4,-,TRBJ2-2,CASSSPLAENTGELFF
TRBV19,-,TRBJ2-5,CASSIMGTAPQETQYF
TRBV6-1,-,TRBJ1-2,CASSDPTDGYTF
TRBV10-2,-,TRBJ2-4,CASSPGLAGGVKNIQYF
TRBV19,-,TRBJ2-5,CASSEGRGEETQYF
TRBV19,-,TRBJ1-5,CASSIGGNQPQHF
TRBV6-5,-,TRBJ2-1,CASSPRGTATYEQFF
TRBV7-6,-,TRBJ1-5,CASSPDRGFNQPQHF
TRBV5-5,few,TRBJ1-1,CATSDTDSSEPEAFF
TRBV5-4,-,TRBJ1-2,CANSPRTGKDGYTF
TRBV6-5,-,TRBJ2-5,CASSSGTGQETQYF
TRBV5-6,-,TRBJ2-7,CASSLGWTTYEQYF
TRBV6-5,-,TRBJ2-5,CASRYQKRTGAETQYF
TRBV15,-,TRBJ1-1,CATSSQTGVTEAFF
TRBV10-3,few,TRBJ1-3,CAISEEQDNKNTIYF
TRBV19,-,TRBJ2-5,CASSPPPDRGKETQYF
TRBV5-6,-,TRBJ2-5,CASSWGQGDETQYF
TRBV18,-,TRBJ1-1,CASSPGGNTEAFF
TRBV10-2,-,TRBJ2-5,CASSAAQFQETQYF
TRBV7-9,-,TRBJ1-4,CATVDRGQVDEKLFF
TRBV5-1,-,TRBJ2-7,CASSPRDRNLLSYEQYF
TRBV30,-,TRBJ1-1,CAWSRSYPNTEAFF
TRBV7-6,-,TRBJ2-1,CASSFGVNEQFF
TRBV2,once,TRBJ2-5,CASWGGAGGDGETQYF
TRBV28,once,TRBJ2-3,CASSGTSDVLSTDTQYF
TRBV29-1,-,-,CSVVTGKSYEQYF